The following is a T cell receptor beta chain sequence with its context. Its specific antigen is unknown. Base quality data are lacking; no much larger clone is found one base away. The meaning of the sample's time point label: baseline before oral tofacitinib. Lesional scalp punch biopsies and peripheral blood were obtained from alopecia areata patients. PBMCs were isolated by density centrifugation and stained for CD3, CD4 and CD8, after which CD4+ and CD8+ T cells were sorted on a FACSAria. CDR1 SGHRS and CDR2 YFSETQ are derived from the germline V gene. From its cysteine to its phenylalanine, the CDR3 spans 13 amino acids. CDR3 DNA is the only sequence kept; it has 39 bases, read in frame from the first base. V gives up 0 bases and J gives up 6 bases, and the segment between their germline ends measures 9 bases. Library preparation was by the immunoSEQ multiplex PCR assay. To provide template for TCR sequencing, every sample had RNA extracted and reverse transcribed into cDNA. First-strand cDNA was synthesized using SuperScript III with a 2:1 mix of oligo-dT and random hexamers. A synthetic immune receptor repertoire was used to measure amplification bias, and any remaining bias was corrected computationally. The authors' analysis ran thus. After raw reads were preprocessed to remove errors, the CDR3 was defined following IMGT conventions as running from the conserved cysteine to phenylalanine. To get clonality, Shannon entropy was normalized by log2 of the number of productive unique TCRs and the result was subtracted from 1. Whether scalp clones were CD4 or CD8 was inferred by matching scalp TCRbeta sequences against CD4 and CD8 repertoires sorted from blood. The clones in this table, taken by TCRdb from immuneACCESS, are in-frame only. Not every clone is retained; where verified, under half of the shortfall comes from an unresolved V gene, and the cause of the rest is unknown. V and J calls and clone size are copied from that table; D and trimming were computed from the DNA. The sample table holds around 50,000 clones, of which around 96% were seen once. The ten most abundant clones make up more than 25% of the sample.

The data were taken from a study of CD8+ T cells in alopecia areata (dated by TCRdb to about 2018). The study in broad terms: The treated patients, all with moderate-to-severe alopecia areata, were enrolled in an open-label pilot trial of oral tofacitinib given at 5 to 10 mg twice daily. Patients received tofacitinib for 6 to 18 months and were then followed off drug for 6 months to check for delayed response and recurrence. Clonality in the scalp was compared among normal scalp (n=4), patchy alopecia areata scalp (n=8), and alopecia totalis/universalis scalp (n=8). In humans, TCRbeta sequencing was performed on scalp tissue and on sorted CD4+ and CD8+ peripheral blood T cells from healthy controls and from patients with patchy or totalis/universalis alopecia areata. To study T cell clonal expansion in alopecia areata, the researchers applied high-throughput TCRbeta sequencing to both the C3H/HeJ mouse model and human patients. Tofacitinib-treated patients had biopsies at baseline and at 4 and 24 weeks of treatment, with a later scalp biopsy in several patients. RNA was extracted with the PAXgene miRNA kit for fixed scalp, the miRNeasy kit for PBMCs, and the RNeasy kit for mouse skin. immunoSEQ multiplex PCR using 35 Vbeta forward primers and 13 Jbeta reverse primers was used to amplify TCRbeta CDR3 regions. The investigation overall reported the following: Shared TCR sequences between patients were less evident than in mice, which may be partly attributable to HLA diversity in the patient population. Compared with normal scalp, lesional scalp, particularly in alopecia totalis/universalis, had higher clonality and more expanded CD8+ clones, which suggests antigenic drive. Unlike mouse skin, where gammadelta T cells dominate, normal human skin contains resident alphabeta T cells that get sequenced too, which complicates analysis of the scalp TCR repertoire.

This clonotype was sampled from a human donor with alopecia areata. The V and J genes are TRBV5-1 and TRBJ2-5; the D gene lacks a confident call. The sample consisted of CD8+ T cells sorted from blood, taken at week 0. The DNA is TGCGCCAGCAGCTTGGATCCAGAGAAGACCCAGTACTTC. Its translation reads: CASSLDPEKTQYF.